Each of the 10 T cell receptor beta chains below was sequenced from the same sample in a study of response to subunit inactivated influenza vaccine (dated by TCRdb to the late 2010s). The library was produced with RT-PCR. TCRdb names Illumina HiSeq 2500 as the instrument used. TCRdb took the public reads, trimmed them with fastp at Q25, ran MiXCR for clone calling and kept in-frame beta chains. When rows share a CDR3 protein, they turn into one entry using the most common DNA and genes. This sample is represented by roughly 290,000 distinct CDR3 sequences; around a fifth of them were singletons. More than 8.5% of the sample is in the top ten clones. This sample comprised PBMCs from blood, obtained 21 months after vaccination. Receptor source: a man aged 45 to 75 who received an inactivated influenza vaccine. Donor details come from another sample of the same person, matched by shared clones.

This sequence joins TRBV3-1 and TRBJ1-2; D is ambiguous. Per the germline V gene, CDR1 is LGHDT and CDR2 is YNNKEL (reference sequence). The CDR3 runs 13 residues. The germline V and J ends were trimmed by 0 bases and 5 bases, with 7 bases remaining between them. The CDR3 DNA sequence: TGTGCCAGCAGCCAAGAGGGGTCATATGGCTACACCTTC. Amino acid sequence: CASSQEGSYGYTF.

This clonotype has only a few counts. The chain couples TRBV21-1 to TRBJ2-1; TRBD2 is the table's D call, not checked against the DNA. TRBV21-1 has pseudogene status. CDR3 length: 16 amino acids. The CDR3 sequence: CASSTSGSGSWNEQFF. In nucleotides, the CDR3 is TGTGCCAGCAGCACGTCTGGGAGCGGGTCTTGGAATGAGCAGTTCTTC.

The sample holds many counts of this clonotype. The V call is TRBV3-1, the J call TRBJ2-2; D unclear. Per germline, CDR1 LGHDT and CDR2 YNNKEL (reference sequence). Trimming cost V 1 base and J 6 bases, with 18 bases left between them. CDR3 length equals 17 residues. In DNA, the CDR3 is TGTGCCAGCAGCCAAGTTCAACTTAGGTGGAGTCCCGGGGAGCTGTTTTTT. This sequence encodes CASSQVQLRWSPGELFF.

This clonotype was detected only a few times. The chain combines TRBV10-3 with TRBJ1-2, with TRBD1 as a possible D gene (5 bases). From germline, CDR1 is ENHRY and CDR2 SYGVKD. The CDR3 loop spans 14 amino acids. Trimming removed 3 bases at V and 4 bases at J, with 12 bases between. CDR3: CAISEDRASYGYTF. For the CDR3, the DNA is TGTGCCATCAGTGAAGACAGAGCCTCCTATGGCTACACCTTC.

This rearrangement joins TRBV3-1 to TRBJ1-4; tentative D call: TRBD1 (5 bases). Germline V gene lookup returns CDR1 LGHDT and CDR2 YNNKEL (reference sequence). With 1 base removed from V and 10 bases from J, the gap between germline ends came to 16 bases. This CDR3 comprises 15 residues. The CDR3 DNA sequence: TGTGCCAGCAGCCAAGGGGGGGTTGCCTTTGGAAAACTGTTTTTT. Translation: CASSQGGVAFGKLFF.

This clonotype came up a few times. For the CDR3, the DNA is TGCAGTGCTGCTCCCACTAGCCGTTTCGACTACGAGCAGTACTTC. Residues: CSAAPTSRFDYEQYF. The chain employs TRBV20-1 and TRBJ2-7; possibly TRBD2 for D (6 bases). The CDR3 totals 15 residues. CDR1 and CDR2 (germline): DFQATT, SNEGSKA (reference sequence). V was shortened by 5 bases and J by 3 bases, with 20 bases between the two germline ends.

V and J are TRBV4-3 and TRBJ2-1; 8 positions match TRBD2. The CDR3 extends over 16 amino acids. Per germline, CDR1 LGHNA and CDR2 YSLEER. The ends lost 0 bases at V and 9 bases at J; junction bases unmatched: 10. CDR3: CASSQDTGLARIEQFF. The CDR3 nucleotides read TGCGCCAGCAGCCAAGATACAGGACTAGCTCGTATTGAGCAGTTCTTC.

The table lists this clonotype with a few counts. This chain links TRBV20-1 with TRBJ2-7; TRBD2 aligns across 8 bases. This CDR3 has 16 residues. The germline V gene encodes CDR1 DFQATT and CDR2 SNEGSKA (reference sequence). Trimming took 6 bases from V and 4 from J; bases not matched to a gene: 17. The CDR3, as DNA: TGCAGTGCGGAGACCCCCGGTGGCGGGAGGATTTACGAGCAGTACTTC. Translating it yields CSAETPGGGRIYEQYF.

This CDR3 reads CASSQGDSPGELFF. CDR3 coding DNA: TGCGCCAGCAGCCAAGGGGACAGCCCCGGGGAGCTGTTTTTT. The V gene is TRBV4-1, the J gene TRBJ2-2, with TRBD1 identical over 7 bases. The CDR3 has 14 amino acids. Germline V gene lookup returns CDR1 MGHRA and CDR2 YSYEKL. J gave up 6 bases and V 1 base, and 2 bases lay outside the gene matches.

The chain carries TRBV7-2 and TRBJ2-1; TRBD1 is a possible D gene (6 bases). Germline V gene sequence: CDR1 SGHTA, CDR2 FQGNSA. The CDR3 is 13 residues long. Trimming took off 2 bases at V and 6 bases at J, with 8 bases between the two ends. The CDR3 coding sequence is TGTGCCAGCAGCTTATCAGGGGTCAATGAGCAGTTCTTC. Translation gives CASSLSGVNEQFF.